This entry features one T cell receptor (beta chain) sequence. Its antigen is unknown. This sample is part of a study of cytomegalovirus exposure and HLA in healthy donors. General observations from the study: Among the CMV-associated chains, three were confirmed in vitro as specific for CMV antigens. Per published reports, the classifier diagnosed cytomegalovirus status with high specificity and sensitivity. 87-base-pair reads could not separate some V segments, including TRBV6-2 and TRBV6-3. Some highly shared sequence variants likely arose as a pipeline artifact.

The germline V gene encodes CDR1 LNHNV and CDR2 YYDKDF (reference sequence). CDR3 size: 16 residues. Unmatched junction bases numbered 8, after V lost 0 bases and J lost 5 bases. The PCR had 60 Vbeta and 13 Jbeta primers. Assay used: immunoSEQ multiplex PCR; TCRdb lists only in-frame clones, some missing. The sample records 130,000 or so clones, roughly 86% being singletons. The source material was PBMCs. The receptor's source is a man aged 18 to 35 in good health and CMV-seropositive. V and J are TRBV15 and TRBJ2-5; 8 bases line up with TRBD2. CDR3 amino acids: CATSRDAQRETETQYF. The CDR3 DNA reads TGTGCCACCAGCAGAGATGCCCAGCGGGAGACCGAGACCCAGTACTTC. Full variable domain (rest looked up from reference TRBV15 and TRBJ2-5): DAMVIQNPRYQVTQFGKPVTLSCSQTLNHNVMYWYQQKSSQAPKLLFHYYDKDFNNEADTPDNFQSRRPNTSFCFLDIRSPGLGDTAMYLCATSRDAQRETETQYFGPGTRLLVL.